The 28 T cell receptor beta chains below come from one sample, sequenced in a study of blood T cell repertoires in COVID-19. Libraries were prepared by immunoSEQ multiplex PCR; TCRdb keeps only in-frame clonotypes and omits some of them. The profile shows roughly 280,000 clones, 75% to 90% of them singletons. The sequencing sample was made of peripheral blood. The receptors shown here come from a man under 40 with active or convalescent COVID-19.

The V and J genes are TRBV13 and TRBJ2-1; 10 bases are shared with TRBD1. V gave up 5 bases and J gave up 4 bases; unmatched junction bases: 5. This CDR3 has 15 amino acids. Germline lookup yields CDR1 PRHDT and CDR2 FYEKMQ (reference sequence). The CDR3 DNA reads TGTGCCAGCAGCAGCGGACAGGGGGAGTACAATGAGCAGTTCTTC. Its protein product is CASSSGQGEYNEQFF.

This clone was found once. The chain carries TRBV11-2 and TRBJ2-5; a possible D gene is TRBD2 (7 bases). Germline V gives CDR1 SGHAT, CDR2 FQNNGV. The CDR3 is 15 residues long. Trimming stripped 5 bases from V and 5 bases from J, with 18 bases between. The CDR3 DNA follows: TGTGCCAGCAGCCAATGGGGCGGGGGCGTCGAGACCCAGTACTTC. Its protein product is CASSQWGGGVETQYF.

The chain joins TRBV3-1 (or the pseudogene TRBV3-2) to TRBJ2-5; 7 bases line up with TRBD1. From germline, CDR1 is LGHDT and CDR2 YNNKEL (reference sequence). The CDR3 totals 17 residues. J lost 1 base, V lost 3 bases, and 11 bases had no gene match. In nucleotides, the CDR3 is TGTGCCAGCAGCCACACCGACAGGGCTGTGGCCCAAGAGACCCAGTACTTC. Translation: CASSHTDRAVAQETQYF.

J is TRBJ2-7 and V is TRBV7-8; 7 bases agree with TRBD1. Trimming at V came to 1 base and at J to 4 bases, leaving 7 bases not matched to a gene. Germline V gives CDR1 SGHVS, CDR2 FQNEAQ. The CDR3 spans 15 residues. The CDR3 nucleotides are TGTGCCAGCAGCTTAGTAGGGGGCAAGGCGTACGAGCAGTACTTC. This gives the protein CASSLVGGKAYEQYF. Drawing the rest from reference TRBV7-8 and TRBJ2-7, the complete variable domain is GAGVSQSPRYKVAKRGQDVALRCDPISGHVSLFWYQQALGQGPEFLTYFQNEAQLDKSGLPSDRFFAERPEGSVSTLKIQRTQQEDSAVYLCASSLVGGKAYEQYFGPGTRLTVT.

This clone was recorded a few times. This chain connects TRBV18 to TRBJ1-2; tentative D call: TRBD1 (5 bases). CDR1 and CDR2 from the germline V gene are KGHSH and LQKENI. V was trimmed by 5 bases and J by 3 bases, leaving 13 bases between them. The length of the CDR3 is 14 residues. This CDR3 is CASSSDPGDYGYTF. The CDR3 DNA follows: TGTGCCAGCTCATCCGACCCGGGGGACTATGGCTACACCTTC.

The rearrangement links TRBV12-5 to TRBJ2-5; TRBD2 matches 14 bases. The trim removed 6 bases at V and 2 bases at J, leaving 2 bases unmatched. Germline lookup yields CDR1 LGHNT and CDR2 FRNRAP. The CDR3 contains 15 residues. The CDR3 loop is CASGRTSGGQETQYF. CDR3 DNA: TGTGCTAGTGGAAGGACTAGCGGGGGGCAAGAGACCCAGTACTTC.

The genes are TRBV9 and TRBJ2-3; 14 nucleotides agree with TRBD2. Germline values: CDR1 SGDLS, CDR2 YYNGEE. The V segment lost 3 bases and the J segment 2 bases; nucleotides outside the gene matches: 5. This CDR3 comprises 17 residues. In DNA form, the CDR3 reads TGTGCCAGCAGCGCCGGGACTAGCGGGGGCCTCACAGATACGCAGTATTTT. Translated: CASSAGTSGGLTDTQYF.

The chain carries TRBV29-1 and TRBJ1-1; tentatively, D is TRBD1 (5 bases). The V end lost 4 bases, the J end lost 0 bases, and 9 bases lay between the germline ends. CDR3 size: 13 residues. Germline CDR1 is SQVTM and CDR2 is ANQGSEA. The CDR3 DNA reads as TGCAGCGTTGGACAGATCATGAACACTGAAGCTTTCTTT. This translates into CSVGQIMNTEAFF.

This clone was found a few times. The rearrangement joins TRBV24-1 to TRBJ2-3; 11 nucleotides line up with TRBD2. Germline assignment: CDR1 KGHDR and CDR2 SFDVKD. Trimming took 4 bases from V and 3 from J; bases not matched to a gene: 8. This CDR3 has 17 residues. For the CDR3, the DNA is TGTGCCACCAGTGAACCCGGACTAGCGGGCGGGACAGATACGCAGTATTTT. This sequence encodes CATSEPGLAGGTDTQYF.

CDR3 region: CASSQLPSSYEQYF. Written as DNA, the CDR3 is TGCGCCAGCAGCCAATTGCCCAGCTCCTACGAGCAGTACTTC. The chain carries TRBV4-1 and TRBJ2-7; D uncertain. CDR1 is MGHRA, CDR2 YSYEKL, per germline. The CDR3 sequence is 14 residues long. The V end lost 2 bases, the J end lost 0 bases, and 8 bases lay between the germline ends.

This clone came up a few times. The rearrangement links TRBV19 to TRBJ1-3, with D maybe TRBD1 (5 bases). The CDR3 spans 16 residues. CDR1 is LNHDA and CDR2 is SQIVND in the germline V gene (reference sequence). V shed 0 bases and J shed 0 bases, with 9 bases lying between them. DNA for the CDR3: TGTGCCAGTAGTATAGACCAGGGAGGCTCTGGAAACACCATATATTTT. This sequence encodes CASSIDQGGSGNTIYF.

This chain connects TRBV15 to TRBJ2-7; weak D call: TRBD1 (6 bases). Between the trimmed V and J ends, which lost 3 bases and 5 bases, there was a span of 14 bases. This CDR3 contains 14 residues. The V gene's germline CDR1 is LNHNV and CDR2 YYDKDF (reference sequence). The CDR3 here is CATSRDRPLDEQYF. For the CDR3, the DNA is TGTGCCACCAGCAGGGACAGACCCCTAGACGAGCAGTACTTC. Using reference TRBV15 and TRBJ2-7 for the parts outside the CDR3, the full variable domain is DAMVIQNPRYQVTQFGKPVTLSCSQTLNHNVMYWYQQKSSQAPKLLFHYYDKDFNNEADTPDNFQSRRPNTSFCFLDIRSPGLGDTAMYLCATSRDRPLDEQYFGPGTRLTVT.

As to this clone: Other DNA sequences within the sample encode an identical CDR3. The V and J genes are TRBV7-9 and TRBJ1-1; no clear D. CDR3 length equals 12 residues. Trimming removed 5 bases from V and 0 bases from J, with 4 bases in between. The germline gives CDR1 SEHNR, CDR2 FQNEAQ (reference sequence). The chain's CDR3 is CASSVMNTEAFF. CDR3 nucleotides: TGTGCCAGCAGCGTAATGAACACTGAAGCTTTCTTT.

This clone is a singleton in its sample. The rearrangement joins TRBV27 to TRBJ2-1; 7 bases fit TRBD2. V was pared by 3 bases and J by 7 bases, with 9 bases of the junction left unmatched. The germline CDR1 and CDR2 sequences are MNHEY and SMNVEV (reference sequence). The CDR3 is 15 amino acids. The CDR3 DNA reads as TGTGCCAGCAGTTTTGGGGGGGGGAACTTAAATGAGCAGTTCTTC. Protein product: CASSFGGGNLNEQFF.

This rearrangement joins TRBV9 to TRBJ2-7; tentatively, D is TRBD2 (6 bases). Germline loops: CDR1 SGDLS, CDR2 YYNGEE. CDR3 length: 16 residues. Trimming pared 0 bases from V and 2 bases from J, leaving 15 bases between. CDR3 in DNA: TGTGCCAGCAGCGTAGATGTGGGCGGGGTGCCCTACGAGCAGTACTTC. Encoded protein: CASSVDVGGVPYEQYF.

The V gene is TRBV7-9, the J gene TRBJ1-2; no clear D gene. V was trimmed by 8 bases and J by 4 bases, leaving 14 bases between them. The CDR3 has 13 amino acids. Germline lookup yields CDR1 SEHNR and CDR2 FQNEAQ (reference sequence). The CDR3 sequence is CASADWEGYGYTF. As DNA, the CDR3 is TGTGCCAGCGCGGACTGGGAGGGCTATGGCTACACCTTC. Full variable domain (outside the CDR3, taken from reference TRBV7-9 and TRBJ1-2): DTGVSQNPRHKITKRGQNVTFRCDPISEHNRLYWYRQTLGQGPEFLTYFQNEAQLEKSRLLSDRFSAERPKGSFSTLEIQRTEQGDSAMYLCASADWEGYGYTFGSGTRLTVV.

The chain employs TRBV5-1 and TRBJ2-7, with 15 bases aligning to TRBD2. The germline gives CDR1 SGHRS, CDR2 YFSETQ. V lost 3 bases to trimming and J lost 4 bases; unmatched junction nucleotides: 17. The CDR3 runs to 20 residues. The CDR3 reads CASSSGLAGGSRPSTYEQYF. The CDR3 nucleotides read TGCGCCAGCAGCTCGGGACTAGCGGGGGGAAGTCGTCCGTCGACGTACGAGCAGTACTTC.

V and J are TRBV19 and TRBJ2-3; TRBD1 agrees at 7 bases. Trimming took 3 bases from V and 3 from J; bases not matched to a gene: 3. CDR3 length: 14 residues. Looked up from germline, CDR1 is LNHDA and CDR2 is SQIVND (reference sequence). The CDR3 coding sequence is TGTGCCAGTAGTATTGAGGGGGCTACAGATACGCAGTATTTT. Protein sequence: CASSIEGATDTQYF.

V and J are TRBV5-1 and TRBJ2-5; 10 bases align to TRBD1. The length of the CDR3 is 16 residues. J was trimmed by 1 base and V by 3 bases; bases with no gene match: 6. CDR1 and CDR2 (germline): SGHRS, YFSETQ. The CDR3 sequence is CASSWTGQGGQETQYF. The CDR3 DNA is TGCGCCAGCAGCTGGACTGGACAGGGGGGCCAAGAGACCCAGTACTTC.

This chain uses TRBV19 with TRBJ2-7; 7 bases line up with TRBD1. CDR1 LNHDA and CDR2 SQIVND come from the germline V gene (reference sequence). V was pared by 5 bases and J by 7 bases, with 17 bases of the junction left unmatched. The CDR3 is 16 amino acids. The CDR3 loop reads CASSVGDRRKKKEQYF. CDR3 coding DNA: TGTGCCAGTAGTGTAGGGGACAGACGGAAAAAAAAGGAGCAGTACTTC.

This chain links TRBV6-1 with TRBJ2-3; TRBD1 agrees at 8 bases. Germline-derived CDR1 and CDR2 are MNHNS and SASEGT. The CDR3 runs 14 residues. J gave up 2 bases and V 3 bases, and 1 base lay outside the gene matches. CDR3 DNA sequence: TGTGCCAGCAGTGAGGGACAGGCCACAGATACGCAGTATTTT. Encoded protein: CASSEGQATDTQYF.

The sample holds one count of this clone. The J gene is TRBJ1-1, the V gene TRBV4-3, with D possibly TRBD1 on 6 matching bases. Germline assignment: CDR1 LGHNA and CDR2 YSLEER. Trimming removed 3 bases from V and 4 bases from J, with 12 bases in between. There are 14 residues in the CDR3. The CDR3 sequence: CASSQGGGTTEAFF. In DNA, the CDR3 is TGCGCCAGCAGCCAGGGTGGGGGCACCACTGAAGCTTTCTTT.

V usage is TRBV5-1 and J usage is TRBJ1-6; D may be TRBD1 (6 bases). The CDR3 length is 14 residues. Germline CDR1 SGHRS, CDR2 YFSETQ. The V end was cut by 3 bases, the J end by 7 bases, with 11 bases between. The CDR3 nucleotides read TGCGCCAGCAGCTCGCGACAGGCCAATTCACCCCTCCACTTT. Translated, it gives CASSSRQANSPLHF. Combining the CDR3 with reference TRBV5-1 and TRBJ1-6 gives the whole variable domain KAGVTQTPRYLIKTRGQQVTLSCSPISGHRSVSWYQQTPGQGLQFLFEYFSETQRNKGNFPGRFSGRQFSNSRSEMNVSTLELGDSALYLCASSSRQANSPLHFGNGTRLTVT.

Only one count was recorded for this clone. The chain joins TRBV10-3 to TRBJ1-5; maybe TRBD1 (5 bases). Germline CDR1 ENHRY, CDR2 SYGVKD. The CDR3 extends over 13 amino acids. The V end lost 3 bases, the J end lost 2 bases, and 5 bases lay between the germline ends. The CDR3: CAISDRGNQPQHF. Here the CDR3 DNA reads TGTGCCATCAGTGACAGGGGCAATCAGCCCCAGCATTTT.

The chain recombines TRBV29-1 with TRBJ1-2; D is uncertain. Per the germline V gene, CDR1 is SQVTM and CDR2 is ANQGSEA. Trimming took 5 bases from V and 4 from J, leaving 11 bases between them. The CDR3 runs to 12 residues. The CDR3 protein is CSVPEGFYGYTF. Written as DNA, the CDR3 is TGCAGCGTTCCGGAGGGATTCTATGGCTACACCTTC.

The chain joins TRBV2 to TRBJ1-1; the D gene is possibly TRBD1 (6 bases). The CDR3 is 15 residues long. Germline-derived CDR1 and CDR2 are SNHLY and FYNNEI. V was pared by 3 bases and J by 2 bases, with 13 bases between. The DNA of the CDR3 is TGTGCCAGCAGTGAGTTTCCGGACAGTAACACTGAAGCTTTCTTT. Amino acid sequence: CASSEFPDSNTEAFF.

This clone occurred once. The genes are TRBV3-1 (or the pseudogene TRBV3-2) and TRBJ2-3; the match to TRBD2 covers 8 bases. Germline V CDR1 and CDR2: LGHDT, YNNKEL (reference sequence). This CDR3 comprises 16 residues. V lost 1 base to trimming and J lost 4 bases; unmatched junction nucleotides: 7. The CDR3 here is CASSQGAGGRADTQYF. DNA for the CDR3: TGTGCCAGCAGCCAAGGTGCGGGGGGCCGGGCAGATACGCAGTATTTT.

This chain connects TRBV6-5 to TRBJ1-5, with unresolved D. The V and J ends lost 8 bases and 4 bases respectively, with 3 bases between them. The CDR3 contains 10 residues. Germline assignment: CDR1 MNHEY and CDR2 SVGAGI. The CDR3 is CASSNQPQHF. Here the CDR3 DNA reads TGTGCCAGCTCAAATCAGCCCCAGCATTTT.